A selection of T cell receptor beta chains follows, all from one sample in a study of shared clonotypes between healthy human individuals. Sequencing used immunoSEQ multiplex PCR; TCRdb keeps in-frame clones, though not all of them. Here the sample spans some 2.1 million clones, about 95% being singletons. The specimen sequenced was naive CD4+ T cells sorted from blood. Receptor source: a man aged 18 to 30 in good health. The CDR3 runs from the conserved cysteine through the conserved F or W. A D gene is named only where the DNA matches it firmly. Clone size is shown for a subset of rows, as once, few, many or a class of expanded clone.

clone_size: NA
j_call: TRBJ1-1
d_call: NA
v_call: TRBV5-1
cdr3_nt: TGCGCCAGCAGCATGACAGCGAACACTGAAGCTTTCTTT
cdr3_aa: CASSMTANTEAFF

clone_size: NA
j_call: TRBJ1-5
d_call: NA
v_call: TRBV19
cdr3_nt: TGTGCCAGTAGTATAGTCAGCGCGGGCAATCAGCCCCAGCATTTT
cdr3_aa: CASSIVSAGNQPQHF

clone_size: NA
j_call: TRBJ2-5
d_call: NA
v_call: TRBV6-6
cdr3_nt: TGTGCCAGCAGTTGGCTCAAAGAGACCCAGTACTTC
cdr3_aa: CASSWLKETQYF

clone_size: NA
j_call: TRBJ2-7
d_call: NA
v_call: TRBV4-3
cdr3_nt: TGCGCCAGCAGCCAAGACGGTATCTACGAGCAGTACTTC
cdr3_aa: CASSQDGIYEQYF

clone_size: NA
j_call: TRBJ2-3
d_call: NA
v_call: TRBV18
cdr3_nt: TGTGCCAGCTCACCACTCCCAGGGGCTGATACGCAGTATTTT
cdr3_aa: CASSPLPGADTQYF

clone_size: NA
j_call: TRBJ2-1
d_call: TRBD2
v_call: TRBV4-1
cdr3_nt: TGCGCCAGCAGCCAAGAGAGGCGGGGGTGGTACAATGAGCAGTTCTTC
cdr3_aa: CASSQERRGWYNEQFF

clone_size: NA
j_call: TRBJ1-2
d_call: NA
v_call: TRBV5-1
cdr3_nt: TGCGCCAGCAGAGAAGGCCTAGGAGGAAGCTCTCTCTATGGCTACACCTTC
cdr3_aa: CASREGLGGSSLYGYTF

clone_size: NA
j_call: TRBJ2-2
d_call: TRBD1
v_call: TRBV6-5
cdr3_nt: TGTGCCAGCAGTTACCACGACAGGGTGCCCACCGGGGAGCTGTTTTTT
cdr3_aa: CASSYHDRVPTGELFF

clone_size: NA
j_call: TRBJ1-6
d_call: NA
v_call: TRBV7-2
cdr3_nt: TGTGCCAGCAGCCCTAGGGGCAGCTATAATTCACCCCTCCACTTT
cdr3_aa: CASSPRGSYNSPLHF

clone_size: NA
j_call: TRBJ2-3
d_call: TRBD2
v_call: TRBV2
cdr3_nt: TGTGCCAGCAGTCGGCTAGCGGGGGTCGATACGCAGTATTTT
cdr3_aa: CASSRLAGVDTQYF

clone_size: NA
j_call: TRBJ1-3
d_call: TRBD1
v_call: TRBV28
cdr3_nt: TGTGCCAGCAGCACGACAGGGAATGGTGGAAACACCATATATTTT
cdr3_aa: CASSTTGNGGNTIYF

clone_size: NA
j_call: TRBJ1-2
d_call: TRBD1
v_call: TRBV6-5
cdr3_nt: TGTGCCAGCAGCCGAGGACAGGGTGGCTACACCTTC
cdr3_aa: CASSRGQGGYTF

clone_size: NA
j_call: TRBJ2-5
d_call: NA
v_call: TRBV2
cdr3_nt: TGTGCCAGCGGGCAGGGCCAAGAGACCCAGTACTTC
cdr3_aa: CASGQGQETQYF

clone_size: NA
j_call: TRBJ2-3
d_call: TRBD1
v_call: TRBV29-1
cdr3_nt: TGCAGCGTTAGCGGGGGACAGGGGGCTGATACGCAGTATTTT
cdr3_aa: CSVSGGQGADTQYF

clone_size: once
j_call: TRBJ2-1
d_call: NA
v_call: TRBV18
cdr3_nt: TGTGCCAGCTCACCACTACAGGGTGGAAACAATGAGCAGTTCTTC
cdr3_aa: CASSPLQGGNNEQFF

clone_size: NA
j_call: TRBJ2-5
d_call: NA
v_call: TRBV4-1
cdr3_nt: TGCGCCAGCAGCCAAGAATCTGGGTTCGACCAAGAGACCCAGTACTTC
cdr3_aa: CASSQESGFDQETQYF

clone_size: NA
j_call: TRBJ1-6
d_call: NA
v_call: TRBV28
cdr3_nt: TGTGCCAGCAGCACCCCCCCTTCACCCCTCCACTTT
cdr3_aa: CASSTPPSPLHF

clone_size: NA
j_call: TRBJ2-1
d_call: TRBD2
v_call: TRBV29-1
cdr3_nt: TGCAGCGTTGGTCGGACTAGCATCTACAATGAGCAGTTCTTC
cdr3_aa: CSVGRTSIYNEQFF

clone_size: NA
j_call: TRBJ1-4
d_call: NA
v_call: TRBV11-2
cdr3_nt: TGTGCCAGCAGCTTGGGCAGAATAGCAACTAATGAAAAACTGTTTTTT
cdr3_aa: CASSLGRIATNEKLFF

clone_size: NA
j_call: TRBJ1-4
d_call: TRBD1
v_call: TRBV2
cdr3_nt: TGTGCCAGCAGCGGGACAGGAAGGGAAAAACTGTTTTTT
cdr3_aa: CASSGTGREKLFF

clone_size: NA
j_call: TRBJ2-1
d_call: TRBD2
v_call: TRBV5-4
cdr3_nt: TGTGCCAGCAGCTTGGGAGGACTAGCGGGGGGGATTAGCTCCTACAATGAGCAGTTCTTC
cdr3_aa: CASSLGGLAGGISSYNEQFF

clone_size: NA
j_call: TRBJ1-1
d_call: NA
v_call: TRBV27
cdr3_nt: TGTGCCAGCAGTCCTTTGGACAGAATGAACACTGAAGCTTTCTTT
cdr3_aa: CASSPLDRMNTEAFF

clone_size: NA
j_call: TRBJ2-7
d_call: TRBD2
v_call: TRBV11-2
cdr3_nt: TGTGCCAGCAGCTTAGATCCCGGACTAGTCTACGAGCAGTACTTC
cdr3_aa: CASSLDPGLVYEQYF

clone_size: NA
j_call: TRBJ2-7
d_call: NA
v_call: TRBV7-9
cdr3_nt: TGTGCCAGCGACGTCTGGGGTTTGGTAGGGAGCTCCTACGAGCAGTACTTC
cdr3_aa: CASDVWGLVGSSYEQYF

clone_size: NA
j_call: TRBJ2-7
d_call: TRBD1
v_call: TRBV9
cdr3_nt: TGTGCCAGCAGCGTAGATCTTTCAGGGACAGGGAGGGTGTACGAGCAGTACTTC
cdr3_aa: CASSVDLSGTGRVYEQYF

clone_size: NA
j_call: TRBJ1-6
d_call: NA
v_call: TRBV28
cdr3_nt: TGTGCCAGCAGTGACCCGACAGGACCGGTTTCACCCCTCCACTTT
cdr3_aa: CASSDPTGPVSPLHF